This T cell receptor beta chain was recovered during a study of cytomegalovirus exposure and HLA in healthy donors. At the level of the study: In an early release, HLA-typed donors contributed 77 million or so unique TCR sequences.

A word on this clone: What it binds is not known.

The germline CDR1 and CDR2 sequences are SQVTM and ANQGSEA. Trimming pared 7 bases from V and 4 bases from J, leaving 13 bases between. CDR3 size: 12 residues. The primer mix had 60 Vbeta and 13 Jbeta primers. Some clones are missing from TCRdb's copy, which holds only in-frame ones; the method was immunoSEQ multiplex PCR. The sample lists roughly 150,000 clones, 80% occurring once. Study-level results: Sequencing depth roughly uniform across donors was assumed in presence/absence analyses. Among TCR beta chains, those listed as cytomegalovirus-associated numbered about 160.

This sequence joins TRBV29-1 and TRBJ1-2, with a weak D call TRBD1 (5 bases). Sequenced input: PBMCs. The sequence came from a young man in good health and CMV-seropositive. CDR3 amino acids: CSARVLPYGYTF. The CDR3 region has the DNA TGCAGCGCCAGGGTGTTACCCTATGGCTACACCTTC.